A selection of T cell receptor beta chains follows, all from one sample in a study of OX40 agonist ivuxolimab in advanced cancers. Profiling relied on immunoSEQ multiplex PCR, and the TCRdb table lists in-frame clones only, not all of them. The sample carries approximately 100,000 clones, just over 90% recorded once. The sample in question was CD4+ or CD8+ T cells sorted from blood, obtained in a trial of the OX40 agonist ivuxolimab. The receptor set was obtained from an adult with an advanced solid tumor such as melanoma, head and neck, liver or kidney cancer. Each CDR3 is given with its conserved first and last residue. Fields, in order: J gene, D gene, clone size, V gene, CDR3 DNA, CDR3 protein. A D gene is named only where the DNA matches it firmly. Rows give clone size only sometimes, using once, few, many, or a class for an expanded clone.

>TRBJ1-2|.|.|TRBV7-9
TGTGCCAGCAGCTTACTGAAGGGTGGTGGCTACACCTTC
CASSLLKGGGYTF
>TRBJ2-7|.|.|TRBV5-8
TGTGCCAGCAGCTTCCCTAGAGAGCAGTACTTC
CASSFPREQYF
>TRBJ1-4|.|.|TRBV10-3
TGTGCCGACGACCGGGACATCAATAATGAAAAACTGTTTTTT
CADDRDINNEKLFF
>TRBJ2-2|TRBD2|once|TRBV27
TGTACCAGCAGGTCTATGGCGGGAGTTCTGGCCGGGGAGCTGTTTTTT
CTSRSMAGVLAGELFF
>TRBJ1-5|TRBD1|.|TRBV2
TGTGCCAGCAGTTCTGGGACAGGGCTGAATCAGCCCCAGCATTTT
CASSSGTGLNQPQHF
>TRBJ2-7|TRBD1|.|TRBV7-8
TGTGCCAGCAGCAACCGGGACAGGTCCTCCTACGAGCAGTACTTC
CASSNRDRSSYEQYF
>TRBJ1-3|TRBD1|.|TRBV7-2
TGTGCCAGCAGCTTAGGGTGGGACAGTATATATTTT
CASSLGWDSIYF
>TRBJ1-2|.|few|TRBV6-6
TGTGCCGTAACCAGACCCCCTAACTATGGCTACACCTTC
CAVTRPPNYGYTF
>TRBJ2-5|.|.|TRBV14
TGTGCCAGCAGCCAAGAGGGGCAGGGCGTGAGGTCACAAGAGACCCAGTACTTC
CASSQEGQGVRSQETQYF
>TRBJ2-1|.|.|TRBV29-1
TGCAGCGTACTAACAGGGAATGAGCAGTTCTTC
CSVLTGNEQFF
>TRBJ2-1|TRBD1|.|TRBV7-2
TGTGCCAGCAGCTTAGTATGGGGACAGGGAAACAATGAGCAGTTCTTC
CASSLVWGQGNNEQFF
>TRBJ2-7|.|.|TRBV1
TGCACCAGCAGCCAAACGAAATTACACTGCTCCTACGAGCAGTACTTC
CTSSQTKLHCSYEQYF
>TRBJ1-2|.|.|TRBV19
TGTGCCAGTAGCCCCCCAGGGAACTATGGCTACACCTTC
CASSPPGNYGYTF
>TRBJ1-1|.|.|TRBV7-7
TGTGCCAGCAGCGACGGGATAAACACTGAAGCTTTCTTT
CASSDGINTEAFF
>TRBJ2-2|TRBD1|once|TRBV4-3
TGCGCCAGCAGCCAAACAGGGGTCGGGGAGCTGTTTTTT
CASSQTGVGELFF
>TRBJ2-1|TRBD2|.|TRBV5-6
TGTGCCAGCAGCTTGGCTGGCGGGAGAGGGAATGAGCAGTTCTTC
CASSLAGGRGNEQFF
>TRBJ2-7|.|.|TRBV6-6
TGTGCCAGCAGTTACTTACAGGCCTACGAGCAGTACTTC
CASSYLQAYEQYF
>TRBJ2-1|.|.|TRBV9
TGTGCCAGCAGCGTAGGGCGGGCCTCCTACAATGAGCAGTTCTTC
CASSVGRASYNEQFF
>TRBJ2-7|TRBD2|.|TRBV4-2
TGTGCCAGCAGCCAAGACTGGGGTGGGAGCGGGACCTCCTACGAGCAGTACTTC
CASSQDWGGSGTSYEQYF
>TRBJ2-1|.|.|TRBV15
TGTGCCACCAGCAGAGATAGGGGACTCTCCTCCCACCGGCCCAATGAGCAGTTCTTC
CATSRDRGLSSHRPNEQFF
>TRBJ2-1|TRBD2|.|TRBV7-2
TGTGCCAGCAGCCTCCCGACTAGCGGGAGAAGCTCCTACAATGAGCAGTTCTTC
CASSLPTSGRSSYNEQFF
>TRBJ2-3|TRBD1|.|TRBV4-2
TGTGCCAGCAGCCCGAACAGGGGGCTGGTCACAGATACGCAGTATTTT
CASSPNRGLVTDTQYF
>TRBJ1-1|.|.|TRBV7-2
TGTGCCAGCAGCTTGGACGGGGGCGCAAGTAAAGCTTTCTTT
CASSLDGGASKAFF
>TRBJ2-7|.|.|TRBV6-1
TGTGCCAGCAGTATGGGGCCACCCTCCTACGAGCAGTACTTC
CASSMGPPSYEQYF
>TRBJ2-1|TRBD2|.|TRBV7-3
TGTGCCAGCAGCTCCAGCGGGACCTACAATGAGCAGTTCTTC
CASSSSGTYNEQFF
>TRBJ1-1|.|once|TRBV6-1
TGTGCCAGCAGTGAAGCGCACGAGAGGGGAGCTTTCTTT
CASSEAHERGAFF
>TRBJ1-3|.|.|TRBV29-1
TGCAGCGCCGCACGGGGAACAGAAGGAAACACCATATATTTT
CSAARGTEGNTIYF
>TRBJ1-5|.|.|TRBV19
TGTGCCAGTACTGCACAGGGAGGCCAGCCCCAGCATTTT
CASTAQGGQPQHF
>TRBJ2-1|TRBD2|.|TRBV6-5
TGTGCCAGCAGTTTTCACCGGACTAGCGGGGGGATTCAGTTCTTC
CASSFHRTSGGIQFF
>TRBJ2-7|.|.|TRBV7-9
TGTGCCAGCAGCCCAGAAGGACTCTACGAGCAGTACTTC
CASSPEGLYEQYF
>TRBJ1-2|.|.|TRBV28
TGTGCCAGCAGTTTAGGGACGCCCGTCCTTTACACCTTC
CASSLGTPVLYTF
>TRBJ2-3|.|.|TRBV21-1
TGTGCCAGCAGCAAAAGGACTAGCGGGAGTACAGATACGCAGTATTTT
CASSKRTSGSTDTQYF
>TRBJ2-1|.|.|TRBV28
TGTGCCAGCAGCTCGGACTTTGACTCCTACAATGAGCAGTTCTTC
CASSSDFDSYNEQFF
>TRBJ2-3|.|.|TRBV10-1
TGCGCCAGCAGTGAGTCCTCGTGGAGCGATACGCAGTATTTT
CASSESSWSDTQYF
>TRBJ2-6|.|.|TRBV21-1
TGTGCCAGCAGCAAAAGACACAGTCCCTCTGGGGCCAACGTCCTGACTTTC
CASSKRHSPSGANVLTF
>TRBJ2-1|TRBD2|.|TRBV7-2
TGTGCCAGCAGCTTAGGGGGAGGGGTCATCTACAATGAGCAGTTCTTC
CASSLGGGVIYNEQFF
>TRBJ2-7|.|.|TRBV7-2
TGTGCCAGCAGCCTCTACCAGGGGATTGCCGAGCAGTACTTC
CASSLYQGIAEQYF
>TRBJ1-2|TRBD1|.|TRBV5-6
TGTGCCAGCCTCCGGGACAGCTATGGTACCGGCTACACCTTC
CASLRDSYGTGYTF
>TRBJ1-4|.|.|TRBV7-9
TGTGCCAGCAGCTTGTCGGGCAGGGAAGCAACTAATGAAAAACTGTTTTTT
CASSLSGREATNEKLFF
>TRBJ2-5|TRBD1|.|TRBV4-3
TGCGCCAGCAGCCAAGGGACAGGTCAAGAGACCCAGTACTTC
CASSQGTGQETQYF
>TRBJ2-7|.|.|TRBV7-9
TGTGCCAGCAGCTTAGATCGCGGGAAGGGCTACGAGCAGTACTTC
CASSLDRGKGYEQYF
>TRBJ2-1|TRBD2|.|TRBV12-5
TGTGCTAGTGGTTCCTCCGGGATGAGCTGGACTAGCGGGAGATCAAATTGGTCCTACAATGAGCAGTTCTTC
CASGSSGMSWTSGRSNWSYNEQFF
>TRBJ2-3|.|.|TRBV6-5
TGTGCCAGCAGTTACGGAGGGGGGCACACAGATACGCAGTATTTT
CASSYGGGHTDTQYF
>TRBJ2-1|TRBD1|.|TRBV6-5
TGTGCCAGCAGTGCCGACAGGGGATTTTACAATGAGCAGTTCTTC
CASSADRGFYNEQFF
>TRBJ2-1|.|few|TRBV19
TGTGCCAGTAGGACCCCTGGGGTTTATGAGCAGTTCTTC
CASRTPGVYEQFF
>TRBJ2-5|TRBD2|.|TRBV5-4
TGTGCCAGCAGCTTCGGGCTAGCGGGAGTAGGGGAAGAGACCCAGTACTTC
CASSFGLAGVGEETQYF
>TRBJ1-3|TRBD1|.|TRBV6-1
TGTGCCAGCAGTGAATTCGGACAGGGTAACGGAAACACCATATATTTT
CASSEFGQGNGNTIYF
>TRBJ1-2|.|.|TRBV7-9
TGTGCCAGCAGCTTCGGCCAGTCATATGGCTACACCTTC
CASSFGQSYGYTF
>TRBJ2-3|TRBD2|once|TRBV9
TGTGCCAGCAGCGCCGCCCCGACTAGCGGCACAGATACGCAGTATTTT
CASSAAPTSGTDTQYF
>TRBJ2-3|.|.|TRBV5-7
TGTGCCAGCAGCGTCCTAGGCAGGGGAATCACAGATACGCAGTATTTT
CASSVLGRGITDTQYF
>TRBJ1-1|TRBD1|.|TRBV7-2
TGTGCCAGCAGCCCCTGGACAGGGGGTGTCACTGAAGCTTTCTTT
CASSPWTGGVTEAFF
>TRBJ1-5|TRBD1|.|TRBV7-3
TGTGCCAGCAGCCCGAAAAACGGACAGGGCCGTTTCGGAAATAGCAATCAGCCCCAGCATTTT
CASSPKNGQGRFGNSNQPQHF
>TRBJ2-3|.|.|TRBV2
TGTGCCAGCAGTGAAGCGCTTCCTGATTACACAGATACGCAGTATTTT
CASSEALPDYTDTQYF